This TCR beta chain originates from a study of T cell changes during pregnancy in multiple sclerosis. Profiled with immunoSEQ multiplex PCR; TCRdb holds only in-frame clones, not every one. The sample yields some 87,000 clones, approximately 90% seen once. The trim removed 4 bases at V and 6 bases at J, leaving 10 bases unmatched. Germline V gene sequence: CDR1 GTSNPN, CDR2 SVGIG (reference sequence). This CDR3 is 15 amino acids long. This receptor was taken from a female donor with multiple sclerosis, enrolled in a pregnancy study. V usage is TRBV30 and J usage is TRBJ2-4; 9 bases are shared with TRBD1. The input for sequencing was CD4+ T cells from peripheral blood mononuclear cells, taken before pregnancy. This CDR3 is CAWTPGQGGPNIQYF. The CDR3 DNA sequence: TGTGCCTGGACCCCGGGACAGGGTGGGCCAAACATTCAGTACTTC.